This T cell receptor (beta chain) was sequenced for a study of regulatory T cells in long-lasting Graves disease. Across the study: It was over 5 years of antithyroid drugs, with positive TSH receptor antibodies, that meant persistent Graves' disease. Study-wide findings and caveats: Persistent disease preferred TRBV28, TRBJ1-2 and TRBJ2-5; new disease, TRBV20-1 and TRBJ2-1.

Time point reported: persistent/refractory GD, antithyroid drugs over 5 years with positive TRAb. Isolated PBMC RNA provided the starting material for the TCR library. The authors drew patients from an endocrinology department in Xi'an, China. CDR3-region Arm-PCR and iRepertoire HTBI primers produced the TCR beta libraries. TCRdb re-analysed the multiplex PCR reads in MiXCR, keeping a single row per CDR3 protein. The sample records some 280,000 distinct CDR3 sequences, around 23% being singletons. The sample holds a few counts of this clonotype. As yet, its antigen is unknown. Trimming took 7 bases from V and 5 from J, leaving 11 bases between them. CDR3 size: 12 residues. Looked up from germline, CDR1 is MDHEN and CDR2 is SYDVKM.

The receptor comes from a female donor with Graves disease. The chain combines TRBV28 with TRBJ1-1; the D is unclear. This sample comprised peripheral blood mononuclear cells (PBMCs), obtained when the disease was refractory, from a patient treated with antithyroid drugs. The CDR3 coding sequence is TGTGCCAGCACCGATAGTGGTACTGAAGCTTTCTTT. It yields the protein CASTDSGTEAFF.